Only one count was recorded for the clone carrying this TCR beta chain. Measured with immunoSEQ multiplex PCR; TCRdb has only the in-frame clones, and not every one. The sample contains about 1 million clones, about three quarters of which appear only once. There were only Caucasian adults among the donors, and all lived in Nashville, Tennessee. A split of CD4+ cells into CD45RA+ naive and CD45RA-negative memory subsets was performed. This entry is derived from a study of shared clonotypes between healthy human individuals. This clonotype was obtained from a man between 18 and 29 years old in good health. The sequenced material came from memory CD4+ T cells sorted from blood. Stated subset: CD45RA-negative fraction.

The CDR3 DNA follows: TGCAGCGTTGTTATATCGACGGAACAAGAGACCCAGTACTTC. This encodes CSVVISTEQETQYF. The chain couples TRBV29-1 to TRBJ2-5; D gene uncertain. This CDR3 comprises 14 residues. Looked up from germline, CDR1 is SQVTM and CDR2 is ANQGSEA. V was cut by 4 bases and J by 2 bases, with 14 bases left in between.